Here is one T cell receptor (beta chain) with its context. The entry originates in a study of blood T cell repertoires in COVID-19. Study-wide context: Sample material is recorded as cDNA or gDNA derived from T cells, B-cell-depleted T cells, or PBMCs.

Original processing methods: Amplification of reference gene primers was used by the study to estimate nucleated cell counts. The assay was immunoSEQ multiplex PCR, and TCRdb's table has in-frame clones only and misses some. That table is the source of V, J and clone size, and D and trimming were worked out from the DNA. Of 35,000 to 45,000 clones listed, approximately 88% were seen once; the top ten hold roughly 6%. Deletions cut 4 bases from V and 0 bases from J, with 10 bases between. This CDR3 region has 15 residues. Germline V gene sequence: CDR1 MDHEN, CDR2 SYDVKM. The sequence was collected from a human donor in a cohort sampled during active COVID-19. What was sequenced was peripheral blood. The chain recombines TRBV28 with TRBJ1-5; a weak D match, TRBD1 (5 bases). The CDR3 DNA reads TGTGCCAGCAGTTCCGGGACTGTTAGCAATCAGCCCCAGCATTTT. This translates into CASSSGTVSNQPQHF.